This T cell receptor beta chain came from a study of tumor-infiltrating lymphocytes in primary liver carcinoma. Study-level background: Per sample, productive TCRbeta reads numbered roughly 3.5 to 8 million, similar across tissue types.

This clonotype was seen at least ten times. Its antigen is still unknown. Trimming pared 6 bases from V and 0 bases from J, leaving 9 bases between. Germline values: CDR1 GTSNPN, CDR2 SVGIG (reference sequence). The CDR3 contains 13 residues. A primer matching the constant region was used to make TCR beta cDNA from around 460 ng of total RNA. Three rounds of nested multiplex PCR with slightly modified ARM-PCR produced TCR beta libraries. The first two PCR rounds used TRBV1-TRBV30 primers with a Cbeta primer, nine to ten cycles each. One entry per CDR3 protein, called by TCRdb with MiXCR from the multiplex PCR reads. This table holds roughly 91,000 distinct CDR3 sequences, around three quarters found once. Study outcomes and limitations: A significantly higher top-250-clone fraction was recorded for tumors than for blood (p = 0.039).

Co-extraction yielded RNA and DNA from roughly 21-30 mg of unsorted bulk tissue. Five separate regions per tumor were sampled. This chain joins TRBV30 and TRBJ1-5; D call uncertain. The sample consisted of liver tumor tissue from sampling region 5. Subset given: tumor region T5, tumor centre. This sequence was found in a woman in her sixties or seventies with primary liver carcinoma and hepatitis B virus infection. The CDR3 nucleotides are TGTGCCTGCGGTAGCCATAGCAATCAGCCCCAGCATTTT. Translation gives CACGSHSNQPQHF.